This T cell receptor (beta chain) was captured by sequencing in a study of identical twins. Germline V gives CDR1 SGHTA, CDR2 FQGNSA. Trimming cost V 7 bases and J 2 bases; bases outside gene matches: 6. This CDR3 is built from 14 residues. Template switching supplied a universal primer site; unique molecular identifiers were carried on the cDNA. TCRdb processed the 5' RACE reads anew with MiXCR; each CDR3 protein has one entry. The sample shows some 790,000 distinct CDR3 sequences, 18% of them seen only once. This sample was also put to use in a study of T cells expressing NK-cell markers. As that report states: Beta-chain profiling covered CD3+CD56+NKG2C+, CD3+CD56+NKG2C- and CD3+CD56-NKG2C+ sorted subsets.

This sequence originates from a woman between 18 and 30 years old in good health. Sequencing input: PBMCs. The chain joins TRBV7-2 to TRBJ2-3; 7 nucleotides match TRBD2. The CDR3 region is CASKGQRDTDTQYF. Written as DNA, the CDR3 is TGTGCCAGCAAAGGTCAGCGGGACACAGATACGCAGTATTTT.